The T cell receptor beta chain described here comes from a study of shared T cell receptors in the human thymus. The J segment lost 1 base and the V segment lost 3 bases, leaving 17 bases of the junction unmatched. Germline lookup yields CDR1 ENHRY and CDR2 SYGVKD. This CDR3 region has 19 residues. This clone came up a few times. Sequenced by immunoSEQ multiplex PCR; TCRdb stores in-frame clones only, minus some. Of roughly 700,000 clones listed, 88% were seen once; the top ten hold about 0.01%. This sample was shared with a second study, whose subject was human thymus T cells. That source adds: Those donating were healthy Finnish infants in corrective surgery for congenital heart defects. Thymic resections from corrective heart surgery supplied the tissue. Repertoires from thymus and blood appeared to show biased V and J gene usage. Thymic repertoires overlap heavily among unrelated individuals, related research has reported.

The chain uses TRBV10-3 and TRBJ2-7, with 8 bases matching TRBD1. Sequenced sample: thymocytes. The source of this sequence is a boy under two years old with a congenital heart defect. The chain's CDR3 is CAISEPGQGGAGRSYEQYF. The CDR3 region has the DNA TGTGCCATCAGTGAACCCGGACAGGGCGGTGCGGGAAGGTCCTACGAGCAGTACTTC.